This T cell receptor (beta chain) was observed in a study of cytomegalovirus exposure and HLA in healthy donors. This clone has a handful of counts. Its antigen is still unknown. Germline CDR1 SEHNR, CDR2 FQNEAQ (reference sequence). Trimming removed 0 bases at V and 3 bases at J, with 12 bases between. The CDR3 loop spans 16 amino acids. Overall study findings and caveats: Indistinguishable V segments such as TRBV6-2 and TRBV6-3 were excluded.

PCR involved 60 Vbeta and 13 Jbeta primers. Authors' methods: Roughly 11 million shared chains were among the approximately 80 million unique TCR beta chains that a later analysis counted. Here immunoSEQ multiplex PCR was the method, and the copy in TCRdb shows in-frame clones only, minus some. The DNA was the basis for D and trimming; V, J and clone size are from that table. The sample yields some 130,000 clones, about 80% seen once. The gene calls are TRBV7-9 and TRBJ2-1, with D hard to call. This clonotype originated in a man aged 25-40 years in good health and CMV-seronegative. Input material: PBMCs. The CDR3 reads CASSLAMAPGYNEQFF. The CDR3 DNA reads TGTGCCAGCAGCTTAGCGATGGCCCCAGGCTACAATGAGCAGTTCTTC.